These 18 T cell receptor beta chains were sequenced from one sample in a study of T cells after yellow fever vaccination. One entry per CDR3 protein results from TCRdb running MiXCR on the 5' RACE reads. This table holds fewer than 450,000 distinct CDR3 sequences, roughly 8.4% found once. The sample was PBMCs, taken roughly 46 days after the first yellow fever vaccination. The receptors were sampled from a man aged 18 to 35 who received the YFV17D yellow fever vaccine.

This clonotype was counted only a few times. V is TRBV27 and J is TRBJ2-3; the D is unclear. The CDR3 extends over 14 amino acids. Germline V lookup: CDR1 MNHEY, CDR2 SMNVEV (reference sequence). Trimming left V 3 bases short and J 5 bases short, with 12 bases between. CDR3 loop: CASSLAGVRDTQYF. The CDR3 DNA is TGTGCCAGCAGTTTGGCTGGGGTCAGAGATACGCAGTATTTT.

This chain links TRBV2 with TRBJ1-4, with 7 positions matching TRBD1. The CDR3 consists of 15 residues. With V trimmed by 3 bases and J by 4 bases, 5 bases remained unmatched. The germline CDR1 and CDR2 sequences are SNHLY and FYNNEI. The CDR3 is CASSDEGAGNEKLFF. CDR3 bases: TGTGCCAGCAGTGACGAGGGGGCCGGTAATGAAAAACTGTTTTTT.

This clonotype was observed many times. The CDR3 region is CASSAGQGRYEQYF. In DNA form, the CDR3 reads TGTGCCAGCAGCGCGGGACAGGGGCGTTACGAGCAGTACTTC. The chain carries TRBV7-2 and TRBJ2-7; TRBD1 aligns across 10 bases. Trimming cost V 5 bases and J 4 bases; bases outside gene matches: 5. Germline assignment: CDR1 SGHTA and CDR2 FQGNSA. The CDR3 has 14 residues.

This clonotype has at least ten counts. The chain is built from TRBV6-2 or TRBV6-3 and TRBJ2-7; 7 nucleotides align to TRBD1. The CDR3 sequence is 16 residues long. Trimming took 2 bases from V and 6 from J; bases not matched to a gene: 13. Germline loops: CDR1 MNHEY, CDR2 SVGEGT. In DNA form, the CDR3 reads TGTGCCAGCAGTTACGCTCGGGACAGTCACCGGGTCGAGCAGTACGTC. It is translated as CASSYARDSHRVEQYV.

This clonotype was counted ten times or more. The V and J genes are TRBV5-6 and TRBJ2-1, with a possible D match to TRBD1 (7 bases). Germline CDR1 SGHDT, CDR2 YYEEEE. V lost 5 bases and J lost 4, with 16 bases in between. The length of the CDR3 is 15 residues. For the CDR3, the DNA is TGTGCCAGCAGTTTGATGACAGGGACTTACAATGAGCAGTTCTTC. Amino acid sequence: CASSLMTGTYNEQFF.

This clonotype was seen a handful of times. The chain employs TRBV27 and TRBJ1-1, with 7 positions matching TRBD1. The CDR3 has 13 amino acids. V was pared by 3 bases and J by 6 bases, with 4 bases of the junction left unmatched. Germline V gene lookup returns CDR1 MNHEY and CDR2 SMNVEV (reference sequence). The CDR3 bases are TGTGCCAGCAGTTTTGACAGGGCCTCTGAAGCTTTCTTT. Translation gives CASSFDRASEAFF.

The gene calls are TRBV6-2 or TRBV6-3 and TRBJ2-5; D gene uncertain. Germline CDR1 reads MNHEY; CDR2 reads SVGEGT. With 3 bases removed from V and 0 bases from J, the gap between germline ends came to 11 bases. This CDR3 is 15 amino acids long. The CDR3 loop reads CASSYSGLYQETQYF. CDR3 nucleotide sequence: TGTGCCAGCAGTTATTCGGGCTTGTACCAAGAGACCCAGTACTTC.

This clonotype was counted only a few times. This chain uses TRBV7-2 with TRBJ2-7; D is perhaps TRBD1 (5 bases). The length of the CDR3 is 14 residues. Trimming shortened V by 1 base and J by 3 bases, and 10 bases separated the two germline ends. Per germline, CDR1 SGHTA and CDR2 FQGNSA. The CDR3 sequence is CASSLGLTDYEQYV. DNA of the CDR3: TGTGCCAGCAGCTTAGGCTTGACAGACTACGAGCAGTACGTC.

At least ten counts were recorded for this clonotype. This rearrangement joins TRBV12-3 or TRBV12-4 to TRBJ1-6; tentatively, D is TRBD1 (5 bases). V lost 5 bases and J lost 6, with 11 bases in between. The CDR3 runs to 14 residues. The CDR3 sequence: CASSPGQPNSPLHF. The CDR3 DNA reads TGTGCCAGCAGTCCCGGACAACCTAATTCACCCCTCCACTTT.

V gene TRBV7-3 combines with J gene TRBJ2-3; TRBD1 might be the D (6 bases). V gave up 5 bases and J gave up 7 bases, with 13 bases separating them. This CDR3 has 13 amino acids. Germline CDR1 SGHTA, CDR2 FQGTGA. Written as DNA, the CDR3 is TGTGCCAGCAGCCGTTTTACAGGGTATACGCAGTATTTT. Its protein product is CASSRFTGYTQYF.

This clonotype has a handful of counts. V is TRBV6-1 and J is TRBJ2-3; 8 positions match TRBD2. CDR3 length: 17 amino acids. V lost 8 bases to trimming and J lost 0 bases; unmatched junction nucleotides: 13. Germline CDR1 MNHNS, CDR2 SASEGT. The CDR3 reads CASASGGRGTSTDTQYF. The CDR3 region has the DNA TGTGCCAGCGCGAGCGGGGGTCGAGGCACTAGCACAGATACGCAGTATTTT.

This rearrangement joins TRBV12-3 or TRBV12-4 to TRBJ2-5; D gene uncertain. This CDR3 spans 13 amino acids. V lost 3 bases to trimming and J lost 3 bases, with 8 bases between them. CDR3 coding DNA: TGTGCCAGCAGTTTGTCAGAGAAAGAGACCCAGTACTTC. It encodes CASSLSEKETQYF.

This clonotype was counted a few times. The chain links TRBV25-1 to TRBJ1-3; 9 nucleotides agree with TRBD1. The CDR3 has 14 residues. Per germline, CDR1 MGHDK and CDR2 SYGVNS. J lost 7 bases, V lost 4 bases, and 5 bases had no gene match. CDR3 in DNA: TGTGCCAGCAGTGCCACAGGGGGCTTTAACACCATATATTTT. Translating gives CASSATGGFNTIYF.

This clonotype was seen at least ten times. The V call is TRBV7-8, the J call TRBJ2-1, with TRBD1 matching over 8 bases. J gave up 0 bases and V 4 bases, and 2 bases lay outside the gene matches. There are 15 residues in the CDR3. Germline-derived CDR1 and CDR2 are SGHVS and FQNEAQ. The CDR3 DNA sequence: TGTGCCAGCAGCTACGACAGGGGCTCCTACAATGAGCAGTTCTTC. Translation gives CASSYDRGSYNEQFF. The variable domain in full, with the rest retrieved from reference TRBV7-8 and TRBJ2-1, is GAGVSQSPRYKVAKRGQDVALRCDPISGHVSLFWYQQALGQGPEFLTYFQNEAQLDKSGLPSDRFFAERPEGSVSTLKIQRTQQEDSAVYLCASSYDRGSYNEQFFGPGTRLTVL.

In this sample, this clonotype turned up a few times. This CDR3 reads CATRQGGNSPLHF. The CDR3 coding sequence is TGTGCCACCAGACAGGGAGGTAATTCACCCCTCCACTTT. This chain links TRBV19 with TRBJ1-6; 7 bases are a match to TRBD1. The trim removed 10 bases at V and 6 bases at J, leaving 6 bases unmatched. The CDR3 has 13 residues. CDR1 and CDR2 from the germline V gene are LNHDA and SQIVND (reference sequence).

This clonotype has only a few counts. The V gene is TRBV6-1, the J gene TRBJ1-6, with D uncertain. V lost 5 bases, J lost 1 base, and 9 bases lay in between. CDR3 size: 15 residues. CDR1 and CDR2 (germline): MNHNS, SASEGT. The CDR3 loop reads CASSRSDSYNSPLHF. The CDR3 region has the DNA TGTGCCAGCAGTCGAAGTGATTCCTATAATTCACCCCTCCACTTT.

The J gene is TRBJ1-2, the V gene TRBV4-1; D not resolved. With 0 bases removed from V and 14 bases from J, the gap between germline ends came to 10 bases. The CDR3 totals 11 residues. Germline-derived CDR1 and CDR2 are MGHRA and YSYEKL. CDR3 in amino acids: CASSQESGRTF. CDR3 nucleotides: TGCGCCAGCAGCCAAGAGTCCGGCCGGACCTTC.

As for this clonotype: A much larger clone sits a single nucleotide away, making a read error possible. The chain joins TRBV7-2 to TRBJ1-1, with no clear D. Germline loops: CDR1 SGHTA, CDR2 FQGNSA. The CDR3 totals 13 residues. This CDR3 reads CASNLGPHPTAFF. The CDR3 DNA follows: TGTGCCAGCAACTTAGGACCACACCCGACGGCTTTCTTT.